Given below is one TCR beta chain in context. What it recognizes is unknown. Per the germline V gene, CDR1 is SGHRS and CDR2 is YFSETQ. Between the trimmed V and J ends, which lost 0 bases and 6 bases, there was a span of 9 bases. The CDR3 spans 14 residues. This record belongs to a study of OX40 agonist ivuxolimab in advanced cancers. Study-wide context: The treatment was a fully human IgG2 OX40 agonist, ivuxolimab. Of mixed ages from about 23 to 90 and averaging around 60 years, the group was over 80% male. Enrollees could have had prior anti-PD-1, anti-PD-L1 or anti-CTLA-4 therapy, which about 40% had received.

Study conclusions and caveats: Near-lowest levels of clonal expansion characterized partial responders at 0.1-3.0 mg/kg.

TCRdb's copy holds only in-frame clones and misses some; the assay was immunoSEQ multiplex PCR. This table has around 66,000 clones, about 90% appearing once. This clonotype originated in an adult with an advanced solid tumor such as melanoma, head and neck, liver or kidney cancer. The source material was CD4+ or CD8+ T cells sorted from blood, sampled in a trial of the OX40 agonist ivuxolimab. The rearrangement joins TRBV5-1 to TRBJ2-2; D is unresolved. CDR3 sequence: CASSLVWGSGELFF. The DNA of the CDR3 is TGCGCCAGCAGCTTGGTCTGGGGTTCCGGGGAGCTGTTTTTT.